Included here is one T cell receptor beta chain sequence, with context. Its antigen remains undetermined. The input lacks base qualities; no much larger clone sits a single base away. This sample is part of a study of blood T cell repertoires in COVID-19 (dated by TCRdb to 2018 to 2020). At the level of the whole study: Samples from collaborators originated in the United States, Italy and Spain and spanned both the acute and convalescent phases of COVID-19. Samples came from the ongoing ImmuneRACE study (first 160 participants) plus 1,254 subjects from 6 global collaborators. Subjects who had been exposed to COVID-19, were actively infected with it, or had recovered from it provided the deeply sampled blood TCRbeta repertoires that made up the dataset. The material from the prospective study consisted of cDNA or gDNA derived from T cells, B-cell-depleted T cells, or PBMCs. A de-identified subject ID, COVID-19 status, age in years and sex were almost always included in the sample metadata. Where available, HLA class I and class II types were obtained from metadata supplied by the sample provider rather than from assay-based typing. The repertoires were made available in a free public database intended to serve as a resource for research on the immune response to SARS-CoV-2.

In Seattle, one collaborating source enrolled patients while the infection was active and tracked those patients longitudinally over the course of disease. Each collaborating institution followed its own protocols to collect whole blood in K2EDTA tubes. For TCRbeta analysis, collaborators shipped samples as frozen whole blood, isolated PBMCs, or DNA extracted from either of those sample types. V loses 9 bases, J loses 1 base, and the germline ends lie 19 bases apart. The CDR3, from cysteine to phenylalanine, totals 17 residues. Of the read, only the CDR3 DNA is kept; its 51 bases are in frame from base 1. The germline V gene (reference sequence) supplies CDR1 LNHDA and CDR2 SQIVND. The immunoSEQ Assay, a bias-controlled multiplex PCR, was used to amplify TCRbeta CDR3 regions from genomic DNA. As for how the authors treated the data: The number of nucleated cells in each sample was estimated by amplification of reference gene primers within the assay. To quantify the absolute abundance of each unique TCRbeta CDR3 rearrangement, sequence reads were collapsed and filtered. For each sample, productive Simpson clonality was calculated as the square root of Simpson's diversity index across productive rearrangements. TCRdb's version of the immuneACCESS table is confined to in-frame rearrangements and falls short of the full clone set. An unresolved V gene accounts for under half of the shortfall where checked; the remainder is of unknown origin. D and trimming were read from the DNA, whereas the V and J calls and clone size are those reported in that table. The sample includes approximately 150,000 clones, with about 83% observed a single time. The ten largest clonotypes hold less than 9% of the sample.

Points the paper makes about the study in general: The quantity of clinical and demographic metadata differed by source and by participant and was supplied without curation.

This receptor was identified in a young man with COVID-19, enrolled during active disease. The V and J segments used are TRBV19 and TRBJ1-6; TRBD1 is perhaps the D gene, given 6 matching bases. Material for sequencing was peripheral blood. The CDR3 sequence is CARTGTIGRSYNSPLHF. The nucleotides are TGTGCCAGGACCGGGACAATCGGACGGTCCTATAATTCACCCCTCCACTTT.